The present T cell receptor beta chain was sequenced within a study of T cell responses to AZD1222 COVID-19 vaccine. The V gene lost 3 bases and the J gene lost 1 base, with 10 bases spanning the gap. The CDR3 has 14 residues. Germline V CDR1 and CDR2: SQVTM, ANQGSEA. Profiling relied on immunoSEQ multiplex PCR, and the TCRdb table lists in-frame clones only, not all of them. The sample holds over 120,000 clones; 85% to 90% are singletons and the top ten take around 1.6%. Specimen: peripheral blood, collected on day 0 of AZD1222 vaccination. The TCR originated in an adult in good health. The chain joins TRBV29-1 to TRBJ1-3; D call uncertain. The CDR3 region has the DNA TGCAGCGTTGAGAAGGTTGGGTCTGGAAACACCATATATTTT. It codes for CSVEKVGSGNTIYF.